What follows are 25 T cell receptor beta chains derived from one specimen sequenced in a study of shared clonotypes between healthy human individuals. Using immunoSEQ multiplex PCR, the repertoire was profiled, and TCRdb retains in-frame clones only, with some absent. Of approximately 320,000 clones in the sample, approximately 74% were seen once. The sequencing input was memory CD4+ T cells sorted from blood. Subset defined: CD45RA-negative fraction. The receptor source for this set is a man aged 25 to 40 in good health.

The V gene is TRBV19, the J gene TRBJ2-7; 10 bases map to TRBD2. Trimming at V came to 5 bases and at J to 6 bases, leaving 25 bases not matched to a gene. The V gene's germline CDR1 is LNHDA and CDR2 SQIVND (reference sequence). The CDR3 totals 20 residues. The CDR3 DNA is TGTGCCAGTAGTCTCCCAAGGACTAGCGGAGGGGGGGTCTGGATACGCGAGCAGTACTTC. Encoded protein: CASSLPRTSGGGVWIREQYF.

V is TRBV5-6 and J is TRBJ2-2, with D uncertain. CDR3 length: 17 residues. Trimming stripped 1 base from V and 4 bases from J, with 17 bases between. Germline V gene sequence: CDR1 SGHDT, CDR2 YYEEEE. CDR3 coding DNA: TGTGCCAGCAGCTTGTATGTTACAAGCGACGGCACCGGGGAGCTGTTTTTT. This gives the protein CASSLYVTSDGTGELFF.

The rearrangement links TRBV9 to TRBJ2-5, with a possible D match to TRBD1 (6 bases). Germline-derived CDR1 and CDR2 are SGDLS and YYNGEE. This CDR3 has 12 residues. V was clipped by 7 bases and J by 4 bases, with 11 bases between them. The CDR3 protein is CASARDTETQYF. The CDR3 DNA is TGTGCCAGCGCACGGGACACAGAGACCCAGTACTTC. Supplemented by reference TRBV9 and TRBJ2-5, the full variable domain reads DSGVTQTPKHLITATGQRVTLRCSPRSGDLSVYWYQQSLDQGLQFLIQYYNGEERAKGNILERFSAQQFPDLHSELNLSSLELGDSALYFCASARDTETQYFGPGTRLLVL.

The rearrangement joins TRBV7-2 to TRBJ2-7; D unresolved. From germline, CDR1 is SGHTA and CDR2 FQGNSA. Between the trimmed V and J ends, which lost 10 bases and 3 bases, there was a span of 16 bases. The CDR3 consists of 13 residues. In DNA, the CDR3 is TGTGCCACCCGCTTGGATGGCCACTACGAGCAGTACTTC. Amino acids: CATRLDGHYEQYF.

The rearrangement joins TRBV5-1 to TRBJ1-1; 7 bases map to TRBD1. The V gene's germline CDR1 is SGHRS and CDR2 YFSETQ. With 0 bases clipped from V and 1 base from J, the junction kept 9 bases outside the gene matches. The CDR3 is 17 residues long. This CDR3 reads CASSLAGTGQPNTEAFF. As DNA, the CDR3 is TGCGCCAGCAGCTTGGCGGGAACGGGACAGCCGAACACTGAAGCTTTCTTT.

The chain has TRBV19 and TRBJ1-5; D is unclear. The CDR3 totals 15 residues. The germline CDR1 and CDR2 sequences are LNHDA and SQIVND (reference sequence). V shed 7 bases and J shed 7 bases, with 20 bases lying between them. Here the CDR3 reads CASTLVLRSIQPQHF. The CDR3 nucleotides read TGTGCCAGTACCTTGGTGTTGAGGAGCATCCAGCCCCAGCATTTT. Combining the CDR3 with reference TRBV19 and TRBJ1-5 gives the whole variable domain DGGITQSPKYLFRKEGQNVTLSCEQNLNHDAMYWYRQDPGQGLRLIYYSQIVNDFQKGDIAEGYSVSREKKESFPLTVTSAQKNPTAFYLCASTLVLRSIQPQHFGDGTRLSIL.

V is TRBV28 and J is TRBJ1-1, with 7 bases lining up with TRBD1. The CDR3 sequence is 14 residues long. CDR1 MDHEN and CDR2 SYDVKM come from the germline V gene. V lost 7 bases and J lost 4; bases outside the gene matches: 9. CDR3 DNA sequence: TGTGCCAGCACCAAACCAGGGACAGTCACTGAAGCTTTCTTT. Translation gives CASTKPGTVTEAFF.

Points on this clone: Within the sample, other DNA sequences also encode this same CDR3. The V call is TRBV5-5, the J call TRBJ2-3; D unclear. Deletions cut 2 bases from V and 2 bases from J, with 3 bases between. This CDR3 spans 12 amino acids. CDR1 and CDR2 (germline): SGHKS, YYEKEE (reference sequence). The CDR3 DNA reads as TGTGCCAGCAGCTTTTACACAGATACGCAGTATTTT. It specifies CASSFYTDTQYF.

The chain couples TRBV25-1 to TRBJ2-5; 7 bases line up with TRBD1. Germline CDR1 and CDR2: MGHDK and SYGVNS. V trimming: 8 bases; J trimming: 4 bases; junction bases outside the gene matches: 7. This CDR3 has 13 residues. The CDR3 is CASSGTVRETQYF. In nucleotides, the CDR3 is TGTGCCAGCTCCGGGACAGTTCGAGAGACCCAGTACTTC. Looking up the rest from reference TRBV25-1 and TRBJ2-5 gives the full variable domain: EADIYQTPRYLVIGTGKKITLECSQTMGHDKMYWYQQDPGMELHLIHYSYGVNSTEKGDLSSESTVSRIRTEHFPLTLESARPSHTSQYLCASSGTVRETQYFGPGTRLLVL.

The chain uses TRBV5-6 and TRBJ2-1; 8 bases line up with TRBD2. Germline trimming cut 0 bases from V and 6 bases from J; bases unmatched to any gene: 8. Germline values: CDR1 SGHDT, CDR2 YYEEEE. CDR3 length: 16 amino acids. The CDR3 bases are TGTGCCAGCAGCTTGGTTCCAGCGGGAGTTTTCAATGAGCAGTTCTTC. Residues: CASSLVPAGVFNEQFF.

V and J are TRBV7-6 and TRBJ1-3; D gene unclear. The CDR3 has 13 residues. Trimming removed 3 bases from V and 2 bases from J, with 5 bases in between. In germline, CDR1 is SGHVS, CDR2 FNYEAQ. The CDR3 sequence: CASSLYTGNTIYF. As DNA, the CDR3 is TGTGCCAGCAGCTTGTATACTGGAAACACCATATATTTT. Full variable domain (rest looked up from reference TRBV7-6 and TRBJ1-3): GAGVSQSPRYKVTKRGQDVALRCDPISGHVSLYWYRQALGQGPEFLTYFNYEAQQDKSGLPNDRFSAERPEGSISTLTIQRTEQRDSAMYRCASSLYTGNTIYFGEGSWLTVV.

V and J are TRBV6-1 and TRBJ1-4, with 7 bases fitting TRBD1. This CDR3 has 13 residues. The V gene's germline CDR1 is MNHNS and CDR2 SASEGT. After removal of 7 bases from V and 8 bases from J, the junction contained 7 bases not matched to a gene. The CDR3 nucleotides read TGTGCCAGCACGAGGGGGCGGAGAGAAAAACTGTTTTTT. As protein: CASTRGRREKLFF.

J is TRBJ2-4 and V is TRBV5-6, with 7 bases identical to TRBD1. The CDR3 sequence is 18 residues long. V gave up 4 bases and J gave up 1 base; unmatched junction bases: 14. The V gene's germline CDR1 is SGHDT and CDR2 YYEEEE. The DNA of the CDR3 is TGTGCCAGCAGCCGGGACAGCTCCCGCTTCGGTGCCAAAAACATTCAGTACTTC. Its translation: CASSRDSSRFGAKNIQYF. The full variable domain, completed using reference TRBV5-6 and TRBJ2-4, is DAGVTQSPTHLIKTRGQQVTLRCSPKSGHDTVSWYQQALGQGPQFIFQYYEEEERQRGNFPDRFSGHQFPNYSSELNVNALLLGDSALYLCASSRDSSRFGAKNIQYFGAGTRLSVL.

The rearrangement joins TRBV5-1 to TRBJ1-2; possibly TRBD1 for D (5 bases). CDR1 is SGHRS and CDR2 is YFSETQ in the germline V gene. The germline V and J ends were trimmed by 7 bases and 0 bases, with 16 bases remaining between them. CDR3 length: 15 residues. This chain's CDR3 is CASGAGVEANYGYTF. The DNA for the CDR3 is TGCGCCAGCGGGGCCGGGGTCGAAGCTAACTATGGCTACACCTTC.

V gene TRBV7-9 combines with J gene TRBJ1-2; TRBD1 is a possible D gene (6 bases). This CDR3 region has 14 residues. The germline V and J ends were trimmed by 3 bases and 4 bases, with 12 bases remaining between them. Germline V gives CDR1 SEHNR, CDR2 FQNEAQ (reference sequence). CDR3 nucleotides: TGTGCCAGCAGCTTCAGAACAGGGAGCTATGGCTACACCTTC. As protein: CASSFRTGSYGYTF.

The V call is TRBV7-9, the J call TRBJ2-1; possibly TRBD2 for D (5 bases). This CDR3 comprises 15 residues. CDR1 is SEHNR and CDR2 is FQNEAQ in the germline V gene (reference sequence). The V end was cut by 6 bases, the J end by 5 bases, with 17 bases between. CDR3 residues: CASRTLRGFHNEQFF. The CDR3, as DNA: TGTGCCAGCAGGACCCTTCGGGGTTTCCACAATGAGCAGTTCTTC.

The chain combines TRBV9 with TRBJ1-2, with D uncertain. This CDR3 is built from 16 residues. The V end was cut by 3 bases, the J end by 0 bases, with 15 bases between. The V gene's germline CDR1 is SGDLS and CDR2 YYNGEE. The CDR3 DNA follows: TGTGCCAGCAGCGCAAGTAAGCACAGCTCTAACTATGGCTACACCTTC. Amino acids: CASSASKHSSNYGYTF.

The chain recombines TRBV5-1 with TRBJ1-4; maybe TRBD1 (5 bases). The length of the CDR3 is 14 residues. The V end lost 0 bases, the J end lost 4 bases, and 7 bases lay between the germline ends. Per germline, CDR1 SGHRS and CDR2 YFSETQ. The CDR3 nucleotides are TGCGCCAGCAGCTTGGCGACAGTTAATGAAAAACTGTTTTTT. Its translation is CASSLATVNEKLFF.

The chain links TRBV10-3 to TRBJ2-3, with TRBD2 matching over 8 bases. V dropped 10 bases and J dropped 6; count of bases not matched to a gene: 12. This CDR3 has 14 amino acids. The germline gives CDR1 ENHRY, CDR2 SYGVKD. Written as DNA, the CDR3 is TGTGCCACCAGAAGGGAGTCGGGGGGGGATACGCAGTATTTT. Residues: CATRRESGGDTQYF.

The chain carries TRBV7-2 and TRBJ2-3, with unresolved D. Trimming left V 2 bases short and J 0 bases short, with 3 bases between. This CDR3 spans 13 amino acids. CDR1 and CDR2 (germline): SGHTA, FQGNSA. Here the CDR3 reads CASSLPSTDTQYF. The CDR3 DNA sequence: TGTGCCAGCAGCTTACCCAGCACAGATACGCAGTATTTT.

This clone was picked up one time. The rearrangement uses TRBV5-5 and TRBJ2-5, with D possibly matching TRBD2 (5 bases). V was trimmed by 2 bases and J by 7 bases, leaving 18 bases between them. The length of the CDR3 is 15 residues. Germline V gene lookup returns CDR1 SGHKS and CDR2 YYEKEE (reference sequence). This CDR3 reads CASSFSDTVSGTQYF. The CDR3 DNA reads as TGTGCCAGCAGCTTTTCCGATACCGTCAGCGGGACCCAGTACTTC.

This clone was found many times. The genes are TRBV7-2 and TRBJ2-7, with a weak D call TRBD2 (6 bases). CDR1 SGHTA and CDR2 FQGNSA come from the germline V gene. The CDR3 sequence is 15 residues long. V was cut by 0 bases and J by 3 bases, with 12 bases left in between. CDR3 loop: CASSLAPGGGYEQYF. CDR3 coding DNA: TGTGCCAGCAGCTTAGCCCCTGGGGGAGGCTACGAGCAGTACTTC.

J is TRBJ2-5 and V is TRBV11-2, with TRBD2 matching 7 bases. Germline values: CDR1 SGHAT, CDR2 FQNNGV. The junction had 12 bases not matched to a gene; V was cut back by 5 bases and J by 6 bases. The CDR3 spans 15 residues. The CDR3 sequence is CASSRPGGVGKTQYF. The CDR3, as DNA: TGTGCCAGCAGCCGGCCGGGGGGAGTGGGGAAGACCCAGTACTTC.

The chain couples TRBV2 to TRBJ1-5; D is uncertain. Germline CDR1 is SNHLY and CDR2 is FYNNEI. This CDR3 is 13 amino acids long. The germline V and J ends were trimmed by 6 bases and 3 bases, with 9 bases remaining between them. This CDR3 reads CASSGRNNQPQHF. The CDR3 DNA sequence: TGTGCCAGCAGCGGACGGAACAATCAGCCCCAGCATTTT.

Concerning this clone itself: The identical CDR3 is also encoded by other nucleotide sequences in the sample. CDR3 nucleotide sequence: TGTGCCAGCAGCGCCGGGACAGAGTACAATGAGCAGTTCTTC. Translating it yields CASSAGTEYNEQFF. This chain uses TRBV9 with TRBJ2-1, with 7 bases fitting TRBD1. In germline, CDR1 is SGDLS, CDR2 YYNGEE. V lost 3 bases to trimming and J lost 4 bases; unmatched junction nucleotides: 4. The CDR3 totals 14 residues.